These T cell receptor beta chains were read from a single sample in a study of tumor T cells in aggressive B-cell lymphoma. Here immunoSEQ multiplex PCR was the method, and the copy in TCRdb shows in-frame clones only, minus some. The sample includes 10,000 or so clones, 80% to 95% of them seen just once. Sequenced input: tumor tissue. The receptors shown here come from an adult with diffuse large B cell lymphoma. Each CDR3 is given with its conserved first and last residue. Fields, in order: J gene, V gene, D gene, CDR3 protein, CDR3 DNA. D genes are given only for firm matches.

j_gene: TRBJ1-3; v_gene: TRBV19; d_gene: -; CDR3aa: CASTIGGSGNTIYF; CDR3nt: TGTGCCAGTACAATCGGCGGCTCTGGAAACACCATATATTTT
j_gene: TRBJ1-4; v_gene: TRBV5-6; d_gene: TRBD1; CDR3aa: CATGQGPLGEKLFF; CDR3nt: TGTGCCACGGGACAGGGTCCGTTGGGGGAAAAACTGTTTTTT
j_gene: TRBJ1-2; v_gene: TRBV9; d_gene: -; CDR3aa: CASSRSRGYTF; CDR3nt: TGTGCCAGCAGCCGGTCTAGGGGCTACACCTTC
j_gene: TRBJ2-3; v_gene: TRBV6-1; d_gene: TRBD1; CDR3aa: CASSRQGSTDTQYF; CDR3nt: TGTGCCAGCAGTCGACAGGGGAGCACAGATACGCAGTATTTT
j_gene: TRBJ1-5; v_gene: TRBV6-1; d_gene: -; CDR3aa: CASSERAGPNQPQHF; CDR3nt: TGTGCCAGCAGTGAAAGAGCAGGTCCCAATCAGCCCCAGCATTTT
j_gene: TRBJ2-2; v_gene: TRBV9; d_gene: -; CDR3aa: CASFFLAKTANTGELFF; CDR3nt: TGTGCCAGCTTCTTCTTGGCTAAGACAGCGAACACCGGGGAGCTGTTTTTT
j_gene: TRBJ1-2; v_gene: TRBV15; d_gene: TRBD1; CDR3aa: CATSGQGSANYGYTF; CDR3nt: TGTGCCACCAGCGGACAGGGGTCAGCTAACTATGGCTACACCTTC
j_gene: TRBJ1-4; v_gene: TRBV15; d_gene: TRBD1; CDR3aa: CATSSGTGNEKLFF; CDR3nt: TGTGCCACCAGCAGTGGGACAGGGAATGAAAAACTGTTTTTT
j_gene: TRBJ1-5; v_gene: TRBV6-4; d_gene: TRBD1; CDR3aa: CAIKNRDRGFHQPQHF; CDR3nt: TGTGCCATAAAAAACCGGGACAGGGGGTTCCATCAGCCCCAGCATTTT
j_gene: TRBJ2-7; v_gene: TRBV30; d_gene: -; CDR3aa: CAWRGLVRYEQYF; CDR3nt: TGTGCCTGGAGGGGACTTGTGCGCTACGAGCAGTACTTC
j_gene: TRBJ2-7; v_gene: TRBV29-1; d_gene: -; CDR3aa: CSVEDPRRSYEQYF; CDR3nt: TGCAGCGTTGAAGATCCCCGACGGAGCTACGAGCAGTACTTC
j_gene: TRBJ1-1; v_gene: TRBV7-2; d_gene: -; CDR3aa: CASSLAAGVFGMNTEAFF; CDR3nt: TGTGCCAGCAGCTTAGCCGCCGGTGTGTTTGGTATGAACACTGAAGCTTTCTTT
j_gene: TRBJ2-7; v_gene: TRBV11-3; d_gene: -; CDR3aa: CASSLEQIYEQYF; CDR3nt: TGTGCCAGCAGCTTAGAACAAATCTACGAGCAGTACTTC
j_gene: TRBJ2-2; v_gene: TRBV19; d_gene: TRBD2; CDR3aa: CASSMRRGAITGELFF; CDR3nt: TGTGCCAGTAGTATGAGGCGGGGGGCCATAACCGGGGAGCTGTTTTTT